This T cell receptor beta chain was obtained from a study of T cell repertoires in cytomegalovirus infection. Across the whole study: Public TCR beta signature analysis indicated the presence of both CMV infection and matching HLA type.

Turning to this clonotype: Its antigen is not identified.

The V end lost 3 bases, the J end lost 4 bases, and 6 bases lay between the germline ends. The CDR3 covers 12 residues. CDR1 is SNHLY, CDR2 FYNNEI, per germline. TCRdb reanalysed the reads using MiXCR and keeps one entry per CDR3 protein. The data show 650,000 to 900,000 distinct CDR3 sequences, 29% seen once. This sample comprised cultured CD8+ T cells from PBMCs, obtained from culture after CMV antigen stimulation. This chain links TRBV2 with TRBJ1-1, with D possibly being TRBD1 (5 bases). This clonotype was sampled from a human donor in good health (CMV status not recorded). Some clones in this sample may be carry-over from other donors' samples. CDR3 protein: CASSDGATEAFF. CDR3 coding DNA: TGTGCCAGCAGTGATGGGGCCACTGAAGCTTTCTTT.